One and the same sample provided the 17 T cell receptor beta chains below, sequenced in a study of blood T cells in healthy people across ages. A sample-barcoded 5' primer and a J-beta primer mix were used in a second PCR of about 7 to 12 cycles. Each CDR3 protein is one row after TCRdb ran MiXCR on the 5' RACE reads. Among about 640,000 distinct CDR3 sequences listed, approximately 59% were seen once. Specimen: blood. These receptors all come from a man between 60 and 70 years old in good health.

This chain uses TRBV28 with TRBJ2-3; 9 positions match TRBD2. V dropped 7 bases and J dropped 0; count of bases not matched to a gene: 14. Germline V gives CDR1 MDHEN, CDR2 SYDVKM. The CDR3 has 18 residues. CDR3 nucleotides: TGTGCCAGCAACCGAGCGGGGGGAATCCTAACTAGCACAGATACGCAGTATTTT. Protein sequence: CASNRAGGILTSTDTQYF. Variable domain in full (rest from reference TRBV28 and TRBJ2-3): DVKVTQSSRYLVKRTGEKVFLECVQDMDHENMFWYRQDPGLGLRLIYFSYDVKMKEKGDIPEGYSVSREKKERFSLILESASTNQTSMYLCASNRAGGILTSTDTQYFGPGTRLTVL.

This clonotype was detected only a few times. This sequence joins TRBV3-1 and TRBJ2-3; 9 bases match TRBD2. V lost 4 bases and J lost 6; bases outside the gene matches: 11. Germline values: CDR1 LGHDT, CDR2 YNNKEL (reference sequence). CDR3 size: 16 residues. This CDR3 is CASSPERGEDRDTQYF. CDR3 coding DNA: TGTGCCAGCAGCCCCGAGCGGGGGGAGGATCGGGATACGCAGTATTTT.

V usage is TRBV10-3 and J usage is TRBJ2-3; D gene ambiguous. The V and J ends lost 0 bases and 2 bases respectively, with 6 bases between them. Germline V gene data show CDR1 as ENHRY and CDR2 as SYGVKD. The CDR3 is 14 residues long. The CDR3 loop is CAISESSLTDTQYF. The DNA of the CDR3 is TGTGCCATCAGTGAGTCGTCACTCACAGATACGCAGTATTTT.

This chain joins TRBV19 and TRBJ2-5; TRBD1 might be the D (5 bases). CDR1 is LNHDA and CDR2 is SQIVND in the germline V gene (reference sequence). The CDR3 length is 15 residues. Trimming stripped 7 bases from V and 0 bases from J, with 15 bases between. DNA of the CDR3: TGTGCCAGTACACCCAGGGTCGGGTACCAAGAGACCCAGTACTTC. The encoded protein is CASTPRVGYQETQYF.

The J gene is TRBJ2-5, the V gene TRBV3-1, with 8 bases identical to TRBD1. The J call may be in error: the DNA end matches TRBJ2-7 better. CDR1 is LGHDT and CDR2 is YNNKEL in the germline V gene (reference sequence). The CDR3 totals 15 residues. The chain's CDR3 is CASSPRTGITYEQYF. The CDR3 coding sequence is TGTGCCAGCAGCCCCCGGACAGGGATCACCTACGAGCAGTACTTC.

This chain connects TRBV10-2 to TRBJ2-7, with 10 nucleotides matching TRBD2. The CDR3 spans 14 residues. The V gene's germline CDR1 is WSHSY and CDR2 SAAADI. V trimming: 6 bases; J trimming: 6 bases; junction bases outside the gene matches: 8. CDR3 bases: TGCGCCAGCAGCTCTAAGCGGGGGGGCCCCGAGCAGTACTTC. This encodes CASSSKRGGPEQYF.

This clonotype appeared many times. This chain joins TRBV20-1 and TRBJ2-5, with 8 bases fitting TRBD2. Looked up from germline, CDR1 is DFQATT and CDR2 is SNEGSKA (reference sequence). After removal of 6 bases from V and 2 bases from J, the junction contained 11 bases not matched to a gene. The CDR3 spans 15 residues. CDR3 nucleotides: TGCAGTGCCCCCCTCGGGGCGGGGGGACAAGAGACCCAGTACTTC. Its protein product is CSAPLGAGGQETQYF.

The chain links TRBV27 to TRBJ2-1, with D tentatively TRBD1 (5 bases). Trimming cost V 5 bases and J 10 bases, with 12 bases left between them. The germline V gene encodes CDR1 MNHEY and CDR2 SMNVEV (reference sequence). This CDR3 is 12 amino acids long. CDR3: CASSARQREQFF. CDR3 nucleotides: TGTGCCAGCAGTGCCCGACAGAGAGAGCAGTTCTTC.

This CDR3 is CASSQDVFTDTQYF. CDR3 sequence (DNA): TGTGCCAGCAGCCAAGACGTATTCACAGATACGCAGTATTTT. The J gene is TRBJ2-3, the V gene TRBV3-1; no firm D call. Germline-derived CDR1 and CDR2 are LGHDT and YNNKEL (reference sequence). The CDR3 totals 14 residues. V lost 0 bases to trimming and J lost 2 bases, with 6 bases between them.

The V and J genes are TRBV12-3 or TRBV12-4 and TRBJ2-1, with 10 bases fitting TRBD2. V shed 5 bases and J 10 bases; nucleotides not matched to a gene: 11. CDR3 length equals 15 residues. The CDR3 DNA sequence: TGTGCCAGCAGTGCCCGAGGGCTAGCGGGGGCAGAGCAGTTCTTC. Amino acids: CASSARGLAGAEQFF.

The V gene is TRBV20-1, the J gene TRBJ2-5; tentative D call: TRBD2 (7 bases). The CDR3 loop spans 12 amino acids. V lost 3 bases and J lost 11, with 16 bases in between. CDR1 and CDR2 from the germline V gene are DFQATT and SNEGSKA (reference sequence). The CDR3 is CSARWGGDEQYF. CDR3 bases: TGCAGTGCTAGGTGGGGGGGCGATGAGCAGTACTTC.

The chain uses TRBV2 and TRBJ2-5, with D perhaps assigned TRBD1 or TRBD2 (5 bases each). This CDR3 contains 14 residues. Per the germline V gene, CDR1 is SNHLY and CDR2 is FYNNEI. Trimming left V 7 bases short and J 2 bases short, with 14 bases between. Here the CDR3 reads CASIGTGGQETQYF. The CDR3 region has the DNA TGTGCCAGCATCGGTACAGGAGGACAAGAGACCCAGTACTTC.

V usage is TRBV19 and J usage is TRBJ2-5; possible D gene TRBD2, 6 bases. V lost 3 bases and J lost 5, with 13 bases in between. The V gene's germline CDR1 is LNHDA and CDR2 SQIVND (reference sequence). This CDR3 region has 14 residues. CDR3: CASSIIGGIETQYF. In DNA form, the CDR3 reads TGTGCCAGTAGTATTATCGGAGGGATCGAGACCCAGTACTTC. The variable domain in full, completed from reference TRBV19 and TRBJ2-5, reads DGGITQSPKYLFRKEGQNVTLSCEQNLNHDAMYWYRQDPGQGLRLIYYSQIVNDFQKGDIAEGYSVSREKKESFPLTVTSAQKNPTAFYLCASSIIGGIETQYFGPGTRLLVL.

The chain uses TRBV27 and TRBJ2-1; D possibly corresponds to TRBD2 (5 bases). The CDR3 has 14 amino acids. Germline lookup yields CDR1 MNHEY and CDR2 SMNVEV (reference sequence). Trimming removed 4 bases at V and 7 bases at J, with 14 bases between. The CDR3 DNA follows: TGTGCCAGCAGTTCGTTTGATCCGGGGAATGAGCAGTTCTTC. Protein: CASSSFDPGNEQFF.

This clonotype was seen a few times. The chain links TRBV29-1 to TRBJ2-1, with a weak D call TRBD2 (5 bases). The V gene lost 6 bases and the J gene lost 12 bases, with 12 bases spanning the gap. The V gene's germline CDR1 is SQVTM and CDR2 ANQGSEA. This CDR3 has 10 residues. As DNA, the CDR3 is TGCAGCGTGGCGGAGGCAGGGCAGTTCTTC. Translating gives CSVAEAGQFF.

This clonotype was counted only a few times. The chain carries TRBV27 and TRBJ2-4; D remains ambiguous. The ends were cut back, 3 bases at V and 0 bases at J, with 9 bases in the middle. Per the germline V gene, CDR1 is MNHEY and CDR2 is SMNVEV (reference sequence). The CDR3 runs 15 residues. CDR3 in DNA: TGTGCCAGCAGTTTCTATGGTAGAGCCAAAAACATTCAGTACTTC. Translating it yields CASSFYGRAKNIQYF.

V and J are TRBV10-3 and TRBJ1-1; TRBD1 aligns across 7 bases. The CDR3 is 12 residues long. Per the germline V gene, CDR1 is ENHRY and CDR2 is SYGVKD. Trimming cost V 9 bases and J 5 bases; bases outside gene matches: 6. This CDR3 reads CAMFTTGTEAFF. The CDR3 nucleotides are TGTGCCATGTTCACGACAGGGACTGAAGCTTTCTTT.